A selection of T cell receptor beta chains follows, all from one sample in a study of blood T cell repertoires in COVID-19. Profiled with immunoSEQ multiplex PCR; TCRdb holds only in-frame clones, not every one. The profile shows 220,000 or so clones, 82% of them singletons. The sequencing input was peripheral blood. The receptors stem from a woman older than 75 with COVID-19, enrolled during active disease. Each CDR3 is given with its conserved first and last residue. The size field is filled for only some rows; it gives once, few, many or a size class.

J gene: TRBJ2-7
V gene: TRBV28
clone size: .
CDR3 protein: CASSHTYEQYF

J gene: TRBJ1-1
V gene: TRBV28
clone size: few
CDR3 protein: CASSSQGIVNTEAFF

J gene: TRBJ1-3
V gene: TRBV9
clone size: .
CDR3 protein: CASSVAENPGNTIYF

J gene: TRBJ2-5
V gene: TRBV7-9
clone size: .
CDR3 protein: CASSQKGGDQETQYF

J gene: TRBJ2-7
V gene: TRBV7-9
clone size: .
CDR3 protein: CASSPHSYEQYF

J gene: TRBJ1-1
V gene: TRBV2
clone size: .
CDR3 protein: CASSLLQGISTEAFF

J gene: TRBJ1-2
V gene: TRBV27
clone size: .
CDR3 protein: CASSLSPGGGGYTF

J gene: TRBJ2-5
V gene: TRBV4-2
clone size: .
CDR3 protein: CASSQEPTPGLAGGTRETQYF

J gene: TRBJ2-2
V gene: TRBV7-9
clone size: .
CDR3 protein: CASSFTGESGELFF

J gene: TRBJ2-7
V gene: TRBV12-2
clone size: .
CDR3 protein: CASRLVCDEQYF

J gene: TRBJ2-3
V gene: TRBV15
clone size: .
CDR3 protein: CATSRDRTSGSNELIDTQYF

J gene: TRBJ1-5
V gene: TRBV14
clone size: .
CDR3 protein: CACLRELHPDSNQPQHF

J gene: TRBJ2-3
V gene: TRBV6-5
clone size: .
CDR3 protein: CASRPQSDTQYF

J gene: TRBJ1-1
V gene: TRBV30
clone size: .
CDR3 protein: CAWDVGGNTEAFF